These 28 T cell receptor beta chains share one sample of origin, sequenced in a study of radiotherapy plus CTLA-4 blockade in lung cancer (dated by TCRdb to the late 2010s). The protocol used for the library was the immunoSEQ multiplex PCR assay. Entries here come from immuneACCESS through TCRdb and include only in-frame sequences with V and J called. Some clones fail to appear in such tables; in the studies checked, an unresolved V gene covers under half of the shortfall, and the cause of the remainder is unknown. Here the sample has some 110,000 clones; approximately 80% occur a single time. In total, the top ten clones hold roughly 5.2% of the sample. Sample: peripheral blood, taken from a patient treated with radiotherapy plus ipilimumab. The receptor source for this set is a human donor with non-small cell lung cancer who had a partial response to radiotherapy plus ipilimumab.

The chain combines TRBV30 with TRBJ1-1, with D possibly matching TRBD1 (5 bases). Trimming stripped 2 bases from V and 4 bases from J, with 14 bases between. This CDR3 is built from 14 residues. From germline, CDR1 is GTSNPN and CDR2 SVGIG (reference sequence). The CDR3 bases are TGTGCCTGGAGTCCCTGGGGAGGGGTCACTGAAGCTTTCTTT. It yields the protein CAWSPWGGVTEAFF. Together with reference TRBV30 and TRBJ1-1, the CDR3 gives the full variable domain: SQTIHQWPATLVQPVGSPLSLECTVEGTSNPNLYWYRQAAGRGLQLLFYSVGIGQISSEVPQNLSASRPQDRQFILSSKKLLLSDSGFYLCAWSPWGGVTEAFFGQGTRLTVV.

The chain is built from TRBV19 and TRBJ2-1, with TRBD1 identical over 8 bases. The CDR3 totals 15 residues. V dropped 4 bases and J dropped 0; count of bases not matched to a gene: 2. CDR1 is LNHDA and CDR2 is SQIVND in the germline V gene (reference sequence). The CDR3 is CASSTTGGSYNEQFF. The DNA of the CDR3 is TGTGCCAGTAGTACTACAGGGGGCTCCTACAATGAGCAGTTCTTC.

V is TRBV19 and J is TRBJ1-1; D perhaps matches TRBD1 (6 bases). The V gene's germline CDR1 is LNHDA and CDR2 SQIVND (reference sequence). V was shortened by 1 base and J by 6 bases, with 9 bases between the two germline ends. CDR3 length equals 13 residues. The CDR3 is CASSIVQGPEAFF. CDR3 DNA sequence: TGTGCCAGTAGTATAGTACAGGGTCCTGAAGCTTTCTTT.

The chain uses TRBV30 and TRBJ2-7; D gene unclear. Trimming left V 2 bases short and J 9 bases short, with 14 bases between. CDR3 size: 12 residues. Germline V gives CDR1 GTSNPN, CDR2 SVGIG (reference sequence). The CDR3 here is CAWSTVPLWQYF. The CDR3 DNA sequence: TGTGCCTGGAGTACAGTCCCGTTATGGCAGTACTTC. Based on the CDR3 plus reference TRBV30 and TRBJ2-7, the full variable domain is SQTIHQWPATLVQPVGSPLSLECTVEGTSNPNLYWYRQAAGRGLQLLFYSVGIGQISSEVPQNLSASRPQDRQFILSSKKLLLSDSGFYLCAWSTVPLWQYFGPGTRLTVT.

This clone was recorded a few times. The chain couples TRBV28 to TRBJ1-5; no reliable D call. Germline V CDR1 and CDR2: MDHEN, SYDVKM. The CDR3 contains 12 residues. V was clipped by 1 base and J by 11 bases, with 9 bases between them. The CDR3 sequence is CASSLYGQAQHF. CDR3 in DNA: TGTGCCAGCAGTTTATATGGGCAGGCCCAGCATTTT.

The chain recombines TRBV2 with TRBJ2-5; 8 bases fit TRBD1. CDR1 is SNHLY and CDR2 is FYNNEI in the germline V gene. The V gene end was trimmed by 6 bases and the J gene end by 4 bases; junction bases not matched to a gene: 1. This CDR3 comprises 12 residues. The CDR3 DNA reads as TGTGCCAGCAGCACAGGGGGAGAGACCCAGTACTTC. Protein sequence: CASSTGGETQYF.

The chain links TRBV4-2 to TRBJ2-4, with 12 bases identical to TRBD2. V shed 0 bases, J shed 7 bases, and the junction held 7 bases outside the gene matches. The CDR3 loop spans 17 amino acids. Germline V gene sequence: CDR1 LGHNA, CDR2 YNFKEQ. This chain's CDR3 is CASSQDVLAGGGNIQYF. The CDR3, as DNA: TGTGCCAGCAGCCAAGATGTGCTAGCGGGAGGGGGGAACATTCAGTACTTC.

This chain links TRBV5-8 with TRBJ1-2; D not resolved. The CDR3 has 15 amino acids. Germline assignment: CDR1 SGHTS and CDR2 YDEGEE. V lost 3 bases to trimming and J lost 4 bases, with 16 bases between them. The CDR3 sequence is CASSSPLADSYGYTF. The DNA for the CDR3 is TGTGCCAGCAGCTCACCGTTGGCGGATTCCTATGGCTACACCTTC.

V gene TRBV10-3 combines with J gene TRBJ2-4; TRBD1 aligns across 7 bases. Losses at the gene ends were 9 bases for V and 6 bases for J; bases not matched to a gene: 5. Germline CDR1 is ENHRY and CDR2 is SYGVKD. The CDR3 contains 12 residues. The CDR3, as DNA: TGTGCCATATCCAACAGGGGAAACATTCAGTACTTC. This codes for CAISNRGNIQYF.

V gene TRBV15 combines with J gene TRBJ2-1; TRBD1 might be the D (6 bases). Germline CDR1 LNHNV, CDR2 YYDKDF (reference sequence). Trimming shortened V by 5 bases and J by 12 bases, and 14 bases separated the two germline ends. The CDR3 sequence is 12 residues long. CDR3 in DNA: TGTGCCACCAGCGAAACAGGGCTAGGGCAGTTCTTC. It specifies CATSETGLGQFF.

The chain has TRBV28 and TRBJ2-1; 8 nucleotides align to TRBD1. Unmatched junction bases numbered 6, after V lost 6 bases and J lost 2 bases. Germline-derived CDR1 and CDR2 are MDHEN and SYDVKM. The CDR3 contains 15 residues. The CDR3 protein is CASRMTGAPYNEQFF. The CDR3 DNA reads as TGTGCCAGCAGAATGACAGGGGCTCCCTACAATGAGCAGTTCTTC. The full variable domain, its missing parts supplied by reference TRBV28 and TRBJ2-1, is DVKVTQSSRYLVKRTGEKVFLECVQDMDHENMFWYRQDPGLGLRLIYFSYDVKMKEKGDIPEGYSVSREKKERFSLILESASTNQTSMYLCASRMTGAPYNEQFFGPGTRLTVL.

The chain has TRBV27 and TRBJ1-2; D ambiguous. This CDR3 is built from 13 residues. V was trimmed by 3 bases and J by 3 bases, leaving 8 bases between them. Germline V lookup: CDR1 MNHEY, CDR2 SMNVEV (reference sequence). DNA of the CDR3: TGTGCCAGCAGTTTTAAGCCCGACTATGGCTACACCTTC. Its protein is CASSFKPDYGYTF.

The chain links TRBV6-1 to TRBJ1-1; D not certain. Looked up from germline, CDR1 is MNHNS and CDR2 is SASEGT. Trimming stripped 4 bases from V and 0 bases from J, with 3 bases between. This CDR3 comprises 12 residues. The CDR3 is CASSGVNTEAFF. CDR3 DNA: TGTGCCAGCAGTGGCGTGAACACTGAAGCTTTCTTT.

The V call is TRBV4-1, the J call TRBJ2-7; the D is unclear. Deletions cut 1 base from V and 2 bases from J, with 9 bases between. Germline values: CDR1 MGHRA, CDR2 YSYEKL. This CDR3 comprises 14 residues. DNA of the CDR3: TGCGCCAGCAGCCAAGTCCGGAGTGCCTACGAGCAGTACTTC. It encodes CASSQVRSAYEQYF.

This chain links TRBV28 with TRBJ1-4; 8 bases map to TRBD1. V shed 4 bases and J 6 bases; nucleotides not matched to a gene: 7. CDR1 is MDHEN and CDR2 is SYDVKM in the germline V gene. The CDR3 has 15 amino acids. CDR3 in DNA: TGTGCCAGCAGTTCCCCAGGGGGCTTTTATGAAAAACTGTTTTTT. Its protein product is CASSSPGGFYEKLFF.

The table lists this clone with a few counts. The chain is built from TRBV7-8 and TRBJ2-1, with 12 bases fitting TRBD2. Germline V lookup: CDR1 SGHVS, CDR2 FQNEAQ. V lost 3 bases to trimming and J lost 4 bases; unmatched junction nucleotides: 10. This CDR3 spans 18 amino acids. The CDR3 DNA reads as TGTGCCAGCAGCTTTTTCCTAGCGGGGGGGACGAGTTACAATGAGCAGTTCTTC. Translated, it gives CASSFFLAGGTSYNEQFF.

In nucleotides, the CDR3 is TGCGCCAGCAGCCTAGCGGGCTTGTACCAAGAGACCCAGTACTTC. It yields the protein CASSLAGLYQETQYF. The chain employs TRBV4-1 and TRBJ2-5; TRBD2 aligns across 7 bases. V dropped 4 bases and J dropped 0; count of bases not matched to a gene: 5. Germline-derived CDR1 and CDR2 are MGHRA and YSYEKL. This CDR3 has 15 residues.

V gene TRBV5-3 combines with J gene TRBJ2-7; no definite D call. TRBV5-3 has ORF status, its function being uncertain. The CDR3 loop spans 13 amino acids. V was cut by 0 bases and J by 2 bases, with 6 bases left in between. This chain's CDR3 is CARSLGPTYEQYF. CDR3 in DNA: TGTGCCAGAAGCTTGGGCCCTACCTACGAGCAGTACTTC.

The rearrangement links TRBV4-1 to TRBJ2-1; 13 nucleotides align to TRBD2. J was trimmed by 7 bases and V by 1 base; bases with no gene match: 1. The CDR3 sequence is 15 residues long. The germline V gene encodes CDR1 MGHRA and CDR2 YSYEKL. The CDR3 here is CASSQGGLAGNEQFF. As DNA, the CDR3 is TGCGCCAGCAGCCAAGGGGGACTAGCGGGGAATGAGCAGTTCTTC.

The CDR3, as DNA: TGTGCCAGTAGTATACGAGGGACAGTAAATGAAAAACTGTTTTTT. This gives the protein CASSIRGTVNEKLFF. The chain joins TRBV19 to TRBJ1-4; 7 nucleotides align to TRBD1. The V segment lost 2 bases and the J segment 5 bases; nucleotides outside the gene matches: 5. The germline V gene has CDR1 LNHDA and CDR2 SQIVND (reference sequence). The CDR3 extends over 15 amino acids. The full variable domain, completed using reference TRBV19 and TRBJ1-4, is DGGITQSPKYLFRKEGQNVTLSCEQNLNHDAMYWYRQDPGQGLRLIYYSQIVNDFQKGDIAEGYSVSREKKESFPLTVTSAQKNPTAFYLCASSIRGTVNEKLFFGSGTQLSVL.

The V and J genes are TRBV10-2 and TRBJ2-3; TRBD2 aligns across 10 bases. The CDR3 length is 15 residues. Germline V gene data show CDR1 as WSHSY and CDR2 as SAAADI. V trimming: 3 bases; J trimming: 2 bases; junction bases outside the gene matches: 2. The CDR3 reads CASSELAGNTDTQYF. In DNA form, the CDR3 reads TGCGCCAGCAGTGAACTAGCGGGAAACACAGATACGCAGTATTTT.

The chain couples TRBV13 to TRBJ2-3, with 11 bases lining up with TRBD2. The CDR3 has 17 amino acids. With V trimmed by 4 bases and J by 2 bases, 8 bases remained unmatched. Germline V gives CDR1 PRHDT, CDR2 FYEKMQ (reference sequence). The chain's CDR3 is CASSSSGLAEPTDTQYF. CDR3 coding DNA: TGTGCCAGCAGCTCCTCGGGACTAGCGGAACCCACAGATACGCAGTATTTT.

The chain uses TRBV28 and TRBJ2-3; a possible D gene is TRBD1 (5 bases). CDR1 MDHEN and CDR2 SYDVKM come from the germline V gene. V was cut by 1 base and J by 0 bases, with 14 bases left in between. CDR3 size: 17 residues. DNA of the CDR3: TGTGCCAGCAGTTTATTAGGGCAGGGTTTTAGCACAGATACGCAGTATTTT. This translates into CASSLLGQGFSTDTQYF.

V is TRBV5-5 and J is TRBJ2-7; tentative D call: TRBD2 (5 bases). In germline, CDR1 is SGHKS, CDR2 YYEKEE (reference sequence). The CDR3 is 14 residues long. The V end lost 0 bases, the J end lost 2 bases, and 9 bases lay between the germline ends. CDR3 loop: CASSLGGSPYEQYF. The CDR3 DNA reads as TGTGCCAGCAGCTTGGGAGGGTCCCCCTACGAGCAGTACTTC.

The V and J genes are TRBV25-1 and TRBJ2-2; the D gene is possibly TRBD1 (5 bases). V was trimmed by 0 bases and J by 3 bases, leaving 8 bases between them. The germline gives CDR1 MGHDK, CDR2 SYGVNS. The CDR3 is made up of 15 amino acids. CDR3 region: CASSEYRGYTGELFF. DNA for the CDR3: TGTGCCAGCAGTGAATATAGGGGCTACACCGGGGAGCTGTTTTTT.

The chain recombines TRBV7-6 with TRBJ2-7, with D possibly matching TRBD1 (5 bases). V was trimmed by 1 base and J by 2 bases, leaving 9 bases between them. This CDR3 has 14 amino acids. Per germline, CDR1 SGHVS and CDR2 FNYEAQ. The CDR3 nucleotides read TGTGCCAGCAGCTTAGAGGCAGGGACCTACGAGCAGTACTTC. Its protein product is CASSLEAGTYEQYF.

V usage is TRBV27 and J usage is TRBJ2-1, with 7 bases aligning to TRBD1. The CDR3 is made up of 14 amino acids. With 6 bases clipped from V and 3 bases from J, the junction kept 5 bases outside the gene matches. Germline CDR1 MNHEY, CDR2 SMNVEV (reference sequence). CDR3 residues: CASSRGQHYNEQFF. The CDR3 region has the DNA TGTGCCAGCAGCAGGGGACAGCACTACAATGAGCAGTTCTTC.

The J gene is TRBJ2-5, the V gene TRBV6-1; D is unclear. The CDR3 sequence is 13 residues long. The germline V gene has CDR1 MNHNS and CDR2 SASEGT. Trimming took 3 bases from V and 9 from J, leaving 14 bases between them. The CDR3 DNA follows: TGTGCCAGCAGTGAGGCCAGTCTACGGGCCCAGTACTTC. Translating gives CASSEASLRAQYF.